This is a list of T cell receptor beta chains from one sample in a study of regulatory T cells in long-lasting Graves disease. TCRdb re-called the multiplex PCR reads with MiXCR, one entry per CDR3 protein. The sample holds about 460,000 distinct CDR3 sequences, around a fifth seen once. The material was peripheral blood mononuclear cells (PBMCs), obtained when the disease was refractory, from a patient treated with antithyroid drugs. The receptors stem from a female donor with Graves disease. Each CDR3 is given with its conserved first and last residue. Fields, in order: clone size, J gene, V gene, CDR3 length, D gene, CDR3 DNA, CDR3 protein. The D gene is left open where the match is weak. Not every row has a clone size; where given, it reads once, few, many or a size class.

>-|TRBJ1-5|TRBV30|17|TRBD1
TGTGCCTGGGGTAGGCGGAGGGGGCAAGGAGGCAATCAGCCCCAGCATTTT
CAWGRRRGQGGNQPQHF
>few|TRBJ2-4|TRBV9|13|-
TGTGCCAGCAGCGCCCTCGGGACCAACATTCAGTACTTC
CASSALGTNIQYF
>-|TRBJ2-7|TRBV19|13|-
TGTGCCAGTAGTCTTGAGGTAGAAGCCGAGCAGTACTTC
CASSLEVEAEQYF
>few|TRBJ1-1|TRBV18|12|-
TGTGCCAGCTCACCGAAACAGGGAACGGCTTTCTTT
CASSPKQGTAFF
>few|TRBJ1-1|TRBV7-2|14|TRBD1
TGTGCCAGCATCCAATCCGGGACAGGGGGCTGGGCTTTCTTT
CASIQSGTGGWAFF
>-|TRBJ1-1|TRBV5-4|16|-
TGTGCCAGCAGCTTGTTTGCCAGATCTGGCAACGTTGAAGCTTTCTTT
CASSLFARSGNVEAFF
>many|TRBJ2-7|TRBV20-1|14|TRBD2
TGCAGTGCTAAGCCGGGGACTAGCGGCTACGAGCAGTACTTC
CSAKPGTSGYEQYF
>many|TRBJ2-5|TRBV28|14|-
TGTGCCAGCAGTCCCCGGGGCGGCCGGGAGACCCAGTACTTC
CASSPRGGRETQYF
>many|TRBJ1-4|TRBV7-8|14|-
TGTGCCAGCAGCTTAGGGCAGGGACATGAAAAACTGTTTTTT
CASSLGQGHEKLFF
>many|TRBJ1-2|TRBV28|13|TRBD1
TGTGCCAGCCAGACAGGGCCCTTCTATGGCTACACCTTC
CASQTGPFYGYTF
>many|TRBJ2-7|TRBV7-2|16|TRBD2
TGTGCCAGCGGACGAAAACTAGCGGCGAACTCCTACGAGCAGTACTTC
CASGRKLAANSYEQYF
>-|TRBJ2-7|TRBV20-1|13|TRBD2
TGCAGTGCCCCCCTAGCGGGAGGATACGAGCAGTACTTC
CSAPLAGGYEQYF
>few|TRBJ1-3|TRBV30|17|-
TGTGCCTGGAGTGGGGACACACTGGCGTACTCTGGAAACACCATATATTTT
CAWSGDTLAYSGNTIYF
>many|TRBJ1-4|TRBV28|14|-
TGTGCCAGCAGTTTAACCGGGCTTGGGGAAAAACTGTTTTTT
CASSLTGLGEKLFF
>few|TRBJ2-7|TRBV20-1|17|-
TGCAGTGCTAAAGCCGCGCTCATGAGGGTTTCCGCCTACGAGCAGTACTTC
CSAKAALMRVSAYEQYF
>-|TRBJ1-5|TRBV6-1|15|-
TGTGCCAGCAGAGCAGGGGTTGGGGGCAATCAGCCCCAGCATTTT
CASRAGVGGNQPQHF
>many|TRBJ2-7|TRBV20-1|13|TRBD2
TGCAGTGCTAGGGGGACTAGCACGGGGGAGCAGTACTTC
CSARGTSTGEQYF